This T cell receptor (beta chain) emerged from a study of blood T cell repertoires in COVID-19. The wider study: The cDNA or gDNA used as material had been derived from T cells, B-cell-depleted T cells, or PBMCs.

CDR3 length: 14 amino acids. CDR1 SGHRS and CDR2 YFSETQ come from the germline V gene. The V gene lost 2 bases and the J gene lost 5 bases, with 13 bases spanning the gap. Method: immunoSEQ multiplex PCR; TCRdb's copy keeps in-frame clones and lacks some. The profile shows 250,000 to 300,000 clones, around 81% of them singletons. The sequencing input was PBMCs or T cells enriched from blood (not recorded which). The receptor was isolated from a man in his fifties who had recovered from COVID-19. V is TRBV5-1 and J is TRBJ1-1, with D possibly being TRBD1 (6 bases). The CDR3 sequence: CASSLALGGTEAFF. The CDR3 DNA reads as TGCGCCAGCAGCTTAGCCTTAGGGGGAACTGAAGCTTTCTTT. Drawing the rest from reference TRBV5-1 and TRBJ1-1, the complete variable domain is KAGVTQTPRYLIKTRGQQVTLSCSPISGHRSVSWYQQTPGQGLQFLFEYFSETQRNKGNFPGRFSGRQFSNSRSEMNVSTLELGDSALYLCASSLALGGTEAFFGQGTRLTVV.